The entry that follows covers one T cell receptor (beta chain) sequence. cDNA came from about 0.5 to 1 ug RNA primed by random hexamers. The immunoSEQ assay covered 54 Vbeta and 13 Jbeta segments for CDR3. TCRdb re-derived calls from the immunoSEQ multiplex PCR reads in MiXCR, one entry per CDR3 protein. The sample contains 330,000 or so distinct CDR3 sequences, almost 85% of which appear only once. The CDR3 runs to 13 residues. Looked up from germline, CDR1 is GTSNPN and CDR2 is SVGIG (reference sequence). The V end lost 1 base, the J end lost 2 bases, and 9 bases lay between the germline ends. These data come from a study of CD8 T cells in Susac syndrome.

Sequenced: CD8+ T cells from PBMCs. This receptor was obtained from a human donor with multiple sclerosis. V and J are TRBV30 and TRBJ2-7; possible D gene TRBD1, 6 bases. CDR3 nucleotides: TGTGCCTGGAGTGCAGGGGCGACCTACGAGCAGTACTTC. Translation gives CAWSAGATYEQYF.